Reported below is one T cell receptor beta chain. The target antigen is unknown. The PCR employed 60 Vbeta primers together with 13 Jbeta primers. Using immunoSEQ multiplex PCR, the repertoire was profiled, and TCRdb retains in-frame clones only, with some absent. The sample lists fewer than 250,000 clones, over 80% occurring once. This entry belongs to a study of cytomegalovirus exposure and HLA in healthy donors. Study-wide results and caveats: Among TCR beta chains, those listed as cytomegalovirus-associated numbered fewer than 200. Presence/absence analysis assumed near-uniform sequencing depth across donors. There were a few CMV-associated chains whose specificity for CMV antigens was confirmed in vitro. CMV serostatus was the only immune exposure information that was available.

V lost 0 bases and J 7 bases, leaving 16 bases between the germline ends. The CDR3 covers 15 residues. Germline-derived CDR1 and CDR2 are SGHRS and YFSETQ. This sequence originates from a woman between 50 and 59 years old in good health and CMV-seropositive. The sequencing input was PBMCs. The chain couples TRBV5-1 to TRBJ1-2; D is ambiguous. CDR3 DNA sequence: TGCGCCAGCAGCTTGGATGAGGGATTCCTGACTGGCTACACCTTC. It is translated as CASSLDEGFLTGYTF.